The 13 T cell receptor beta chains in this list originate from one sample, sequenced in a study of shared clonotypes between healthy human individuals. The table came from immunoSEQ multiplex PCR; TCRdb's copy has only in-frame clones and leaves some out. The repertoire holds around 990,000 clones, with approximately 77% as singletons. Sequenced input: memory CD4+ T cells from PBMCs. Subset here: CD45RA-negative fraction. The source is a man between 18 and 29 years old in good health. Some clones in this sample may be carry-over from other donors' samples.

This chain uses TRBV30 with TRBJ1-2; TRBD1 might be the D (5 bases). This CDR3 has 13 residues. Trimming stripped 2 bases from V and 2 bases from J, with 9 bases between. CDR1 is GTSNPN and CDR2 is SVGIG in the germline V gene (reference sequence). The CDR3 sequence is CAWSFAGNYGYTF. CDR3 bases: TGTGCCTGGAGTTTCGCAGGGAACTATGGCTACACCTTC.

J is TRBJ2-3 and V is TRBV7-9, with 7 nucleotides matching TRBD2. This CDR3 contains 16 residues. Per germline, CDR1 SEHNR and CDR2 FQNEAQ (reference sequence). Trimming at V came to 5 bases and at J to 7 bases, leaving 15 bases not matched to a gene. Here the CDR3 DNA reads TGTGCCAGCAGCCCAGGACTAGACGGTTACGATTATACGCAGTATTTT. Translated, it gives CASSPGLDGYDYTQYF.

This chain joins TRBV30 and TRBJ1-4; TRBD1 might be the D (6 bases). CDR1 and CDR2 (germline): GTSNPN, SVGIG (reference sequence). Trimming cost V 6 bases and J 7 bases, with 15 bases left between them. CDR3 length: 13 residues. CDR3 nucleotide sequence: TGTGCCTGCGACAGGAAACCAGGTGAAAAACTGTTTTTT. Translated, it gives CACDRKPGEKLFF.

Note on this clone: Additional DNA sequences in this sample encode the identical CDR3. CDR3 residues: CASSRDSNEKLFF. Written as DNA, the CDR3 is TGTGCCAGCAGCCGGGACAGTAATGAAAAACTGTTTTTT. The genes are TRBV5-6 and TRBJ1-4, with TRBD1 matching 7 bases. The germline V gene has CDR1 SGHDT and CDR2 YYEEEE. Unmatched junction bases numbered 1, after V lost 4 bases and J lost 4 bases. The CDR3 consists of 13 residues.

DNA for the CDR3: TGTGCCAGCTCACCACCGAGTTGGAATGAGCAGTTCTTC. It translates to CASSPPSWNEQFF. This sequence joins TRBV18 and TRBJ2-1; D not resolved. Germline CDR1 and CDR2: KGHSH and LQKENI. The CDR3 totals 13 residues. Trimming pared 0 bases from V and 7 bases from J, leaving 7 bases between. Filled out from reference TRBV18 and TRBJ2-1, the complete variable domain reads NAGVMQNPRHLVRRRGQEARLRCSPMKGHSHVYWYRQLPEEGLKFMVYLQKENIIDESGMPKERFSAEFPKEGPSILRIQQVVRGDSAAYFCASSPPSWNEQFFGPGTRLTVL.

CDR3 loop: CASRGQLNTEAFF. DNA of the CDR3: TGTGCCAGCCGGGGACAGCTGAACACTGAAGCTTTCTTT. The gene calls are TRBV6-1 and TRBJ1-1; TRBD1 matches at 7 bases. Germline assignment: CDR1 MNHNS and CDR2 SASEGT. This CDR3 region has 13 residues. V shed 8 bases and J 0 bases; nucleotides not matched to a gene: 3.

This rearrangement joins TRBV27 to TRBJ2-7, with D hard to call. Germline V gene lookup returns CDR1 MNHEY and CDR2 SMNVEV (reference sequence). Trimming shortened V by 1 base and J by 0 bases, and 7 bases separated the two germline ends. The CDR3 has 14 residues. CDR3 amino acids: CASSLFRSSYEQYF. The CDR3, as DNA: TGTGCCAGCAGTTTATTCAGGAGCTCCTACGAGCAGTACTTC.

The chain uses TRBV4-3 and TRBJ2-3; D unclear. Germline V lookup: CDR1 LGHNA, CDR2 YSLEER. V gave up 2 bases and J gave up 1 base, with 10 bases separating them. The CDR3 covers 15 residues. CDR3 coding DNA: TGCGCCAGCAGCCAACGTGGGGATGGCACAGATACGCAGTATTTT. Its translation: CASSQRGDGTDTQYF.

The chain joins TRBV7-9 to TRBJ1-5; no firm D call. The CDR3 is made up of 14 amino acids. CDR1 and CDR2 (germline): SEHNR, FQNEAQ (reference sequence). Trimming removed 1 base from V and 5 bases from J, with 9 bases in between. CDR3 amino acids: CASSLEVSHQPQHF. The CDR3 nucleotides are TGTGCCAGCAGCTTAGAAGTCAGCCATCAGCCCCAGCATTTT.

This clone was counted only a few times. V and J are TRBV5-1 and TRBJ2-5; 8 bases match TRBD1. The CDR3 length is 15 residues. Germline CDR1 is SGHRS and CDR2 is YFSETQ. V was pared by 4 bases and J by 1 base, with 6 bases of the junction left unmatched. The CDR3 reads CASSGQGWTQETQYF. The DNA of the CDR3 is TGCGCCAGCAGCGGACAGGGATGGACCCAAGAGACCCAGTACTTC.

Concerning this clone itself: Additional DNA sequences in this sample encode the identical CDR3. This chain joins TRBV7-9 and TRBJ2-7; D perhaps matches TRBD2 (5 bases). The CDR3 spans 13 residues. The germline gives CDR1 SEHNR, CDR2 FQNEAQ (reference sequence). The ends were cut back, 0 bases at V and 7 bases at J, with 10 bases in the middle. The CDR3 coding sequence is TGTGCCAGCAGCTTAGCAGGCGGCGGGGAGCAGTACTTC. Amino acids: CASSLAGGGEQYF. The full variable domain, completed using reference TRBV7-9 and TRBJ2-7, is DTGVSQNPRHKITKRGQNVTFRCDPISEHNRLYWYRQTLGQGPEFLTYFQNEAQLEKSRLLSDRFSAERPKGSFSTLEIQRTEQGDSAMYLCASSLAGGGEQYFGPGTRLTVT.

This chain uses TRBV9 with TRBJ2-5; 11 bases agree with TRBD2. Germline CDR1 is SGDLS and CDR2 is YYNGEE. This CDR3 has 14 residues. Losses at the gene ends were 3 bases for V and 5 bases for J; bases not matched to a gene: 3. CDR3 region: CASSATSGMETQYF. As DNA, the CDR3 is TGTGCCAGCAGCGCGACTAGCGGGATGGAGACCCAGTACTTC.

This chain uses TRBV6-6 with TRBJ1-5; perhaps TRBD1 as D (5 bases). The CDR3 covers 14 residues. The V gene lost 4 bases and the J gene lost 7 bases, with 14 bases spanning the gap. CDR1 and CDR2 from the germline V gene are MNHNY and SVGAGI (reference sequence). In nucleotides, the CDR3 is TGTGCCAGCAGTTGGGACCCCCAGGTACAGCCCCAGCATTTT. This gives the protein CASSWDPQVQPQHF.